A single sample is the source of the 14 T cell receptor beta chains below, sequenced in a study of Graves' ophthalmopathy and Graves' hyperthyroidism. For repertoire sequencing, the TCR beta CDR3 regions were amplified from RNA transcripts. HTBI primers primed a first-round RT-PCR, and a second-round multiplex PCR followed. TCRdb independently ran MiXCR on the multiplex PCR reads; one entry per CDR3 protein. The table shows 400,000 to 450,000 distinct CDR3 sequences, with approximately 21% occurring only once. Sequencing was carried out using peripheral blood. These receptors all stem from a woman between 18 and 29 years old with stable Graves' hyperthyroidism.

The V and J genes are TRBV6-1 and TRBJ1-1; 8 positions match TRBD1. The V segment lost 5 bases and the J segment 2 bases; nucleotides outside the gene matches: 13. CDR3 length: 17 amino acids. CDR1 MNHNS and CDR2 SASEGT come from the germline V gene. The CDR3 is CASSITRDRNSNTEAFF. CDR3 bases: TGTGCCAGCAGTATCACCCGGGACAGGAACTCAAACACTGAAGCTTTCTTT.

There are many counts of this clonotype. The DNA for the CDR3 is TGTGCCAGCAGTGAACCGTTCGGGCAGAGTACTATGAACACTGAAGCTTTCTTT. It yields the protein CASSEPFGQSTMNTEAFF. This chain connects TRBV6-1 to TRBJ1-1; no definite D call. Trimming stripped 2 bases from V and 0 bases from J, with 19 bases between. The germline V gene has CDR1 MNHNS and CDR2 SASEGT. The CDR3 consists of 18 residues.

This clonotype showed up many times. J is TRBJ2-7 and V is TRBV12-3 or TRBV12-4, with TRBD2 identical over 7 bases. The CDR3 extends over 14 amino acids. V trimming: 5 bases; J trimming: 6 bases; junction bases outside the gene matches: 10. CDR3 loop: CASSPKTSPGEQYF. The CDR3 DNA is TGTGCCAGCAGTCCGAAGACTAGCCCTGGCGAGCAGTACTTC.

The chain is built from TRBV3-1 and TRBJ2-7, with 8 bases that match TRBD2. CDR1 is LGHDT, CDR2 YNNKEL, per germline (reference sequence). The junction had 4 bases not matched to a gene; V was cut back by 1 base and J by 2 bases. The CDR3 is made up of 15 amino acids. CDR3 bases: TGTGCCAGCAGCCAAGGGACTAGCCTCCCCTACGAGCAGTACTTC. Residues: CASSQGTSLPYEQYF.

Here the CDR3 DNA reads TGTGCCAGCAGCTACCAAGCGACGGGGAGGTCCTACGAGCAGTACTTC. This codes for CASSYQATGRSYEQYF. The chain carries TRBV5-5 and TRBJ2-7, with D perhaps TRBD2 (6 bases). Trimming cost V 3 bases and J 1 base, with 17 bases left between them. CDR1 is SGHKS, CDR2 YYEKEE, per germline (reference sequence). The CDR3 consists of 16 residues.

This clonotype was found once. DNA of the CDR3: TGTGCCGGGGGGGGTATGCCATACGAGCAGTACTTC. Its protein is CAGGGMPYEQYF. The chain carries TRBV6-1 and TRBJ2-7; 7 positions agree with TRBD2. The CDR3 has 12 amino acids. Looked up from germline, CDR1 is MNHNS and CDR2 is SASEGT. The V and J ends lost 11 bases and 4 bases, in that order; junction bases with no gene match: 8.

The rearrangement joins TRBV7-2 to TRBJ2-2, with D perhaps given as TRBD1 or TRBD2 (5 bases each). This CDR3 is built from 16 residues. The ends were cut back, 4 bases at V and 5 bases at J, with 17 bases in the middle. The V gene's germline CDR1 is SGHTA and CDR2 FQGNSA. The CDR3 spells CASSSGAGYITGELFF. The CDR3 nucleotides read TGTGCCAGCAGCTCCGGGGCAGGGTATATAACCGGGGAGCTGTTTTTT.

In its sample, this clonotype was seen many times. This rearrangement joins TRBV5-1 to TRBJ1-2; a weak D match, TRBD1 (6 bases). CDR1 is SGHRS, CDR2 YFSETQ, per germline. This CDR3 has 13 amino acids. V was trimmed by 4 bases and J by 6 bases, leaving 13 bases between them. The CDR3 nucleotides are TGCGCCAGCAGCCTTACCGGGACAAATGGCTACACCTTC. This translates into CASSLTGTNGYTF.

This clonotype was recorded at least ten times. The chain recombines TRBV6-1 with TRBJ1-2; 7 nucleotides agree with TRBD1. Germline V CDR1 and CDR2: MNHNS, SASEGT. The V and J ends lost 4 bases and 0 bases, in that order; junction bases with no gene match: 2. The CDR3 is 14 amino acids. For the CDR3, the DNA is TGTGCCAGCAGTGTACAGGGGACTAACTATGGCTACACCTTC. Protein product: CASSVQGTNYGYTF.

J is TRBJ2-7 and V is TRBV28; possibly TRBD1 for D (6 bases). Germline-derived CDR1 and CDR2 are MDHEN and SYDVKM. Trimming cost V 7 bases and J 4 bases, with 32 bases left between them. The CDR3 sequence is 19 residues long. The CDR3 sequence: CASTRRPGQPTLRPYEQYF. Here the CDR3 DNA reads TGTGCCAGCACGAGGCGACCGGGACAACCGACGCTTAGACCTTACGAGCAGTACTTC.

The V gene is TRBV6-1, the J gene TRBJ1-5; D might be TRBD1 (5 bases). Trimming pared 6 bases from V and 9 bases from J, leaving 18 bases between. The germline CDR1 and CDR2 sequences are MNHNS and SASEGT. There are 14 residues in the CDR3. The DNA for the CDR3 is TGTGCCAGCAGGCCAGGGACGGCCGAGGGGCCCCAGCATTTT. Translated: CASRPGTAEGPQHF.

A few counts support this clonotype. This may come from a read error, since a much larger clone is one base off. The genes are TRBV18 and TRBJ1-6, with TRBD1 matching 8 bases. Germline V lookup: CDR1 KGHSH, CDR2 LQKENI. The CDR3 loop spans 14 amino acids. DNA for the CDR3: TGTGCCAACTCACCAGCGGACAGGGCATCACCCCTCCACTTT. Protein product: CANSPADRASPLHF. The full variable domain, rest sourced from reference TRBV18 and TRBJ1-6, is NAGVMQNPRHLVRRRGQEARLRCSPMKGHSHVYWYRQLPEEGLKFMVYLQKENIIDESGMPKERFSAEFPKEGPSILRIQQVVRGDSAAYFCANSPADRASPLHFGNGTRLTVT.

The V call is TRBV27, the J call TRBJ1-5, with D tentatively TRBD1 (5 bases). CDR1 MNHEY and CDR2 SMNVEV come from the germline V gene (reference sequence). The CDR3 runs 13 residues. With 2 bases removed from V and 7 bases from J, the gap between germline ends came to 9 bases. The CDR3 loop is CASSLTGWQPQHF. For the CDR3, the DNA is TGTGCCAGCAGTTTAACAGGTTGGCAGCCCCAGCATTTT.

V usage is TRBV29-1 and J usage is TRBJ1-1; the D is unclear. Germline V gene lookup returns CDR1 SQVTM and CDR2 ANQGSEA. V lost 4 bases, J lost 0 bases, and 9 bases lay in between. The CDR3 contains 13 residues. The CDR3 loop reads CSVGSHMNTEAFF. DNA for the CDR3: TGCAGCGTTGGGAGCCACATGAACACTGAAGCTTTCTTT.